This T cell receptor beta chain was sequenced during a study of radiation and T cells in renal cell carcinoma (dated by TCRdb to about 2020). With respect to the entire study: Samples came from a clinical trial, in which primary renal cell carcinomas received 15 Gy stereotactic body radiation therapy followed by nephrectomy 4 weeks later. TCR beta sequencing covered 50 to 55 samples in total, comprising some 25 tumors and 27 peripheral blood samples. Across all 53 samples, roughly 3,700,000 unique CDR3 nucleotide sequences encoding over 2.5 million unique CDR3 amino acid sequences were identified. General findings and caveats noted by the study authors: The single-armed trial design could not address effects of radiation dose or scheduling on the TCR repertoire. In blood, the top tumor clonotypes increased from baseline to 2 weeks after radiation and then shrank by 4 weeks, which suggests a temporary expansion of tumor-resident clones. Because pretreatment tumor biopsies were not available, the study could not determine whether clonotypes were already present within the tumor at baseline. Dynamics of the blood repertoire were not tracked past 4 weeks after treatment.

On this clone: The antigen it binds to is not known. Base-call qualities are not available, and no considerably larger clone is one nucleotide away.

The CDR3 has 11 amino acids, counting the end cysteine and phenylalanine. Only CDR3 DNA is held: 33 bases, read in frame from base 1. The germline V gene gives CDR1 as SGHRS and CDR2 as YFSETQ. Deletion took 5 bases off V and 12 bases off J, with a span of 11 bases between the germline ends. The time point tag for this specimen amounts to: blood 2 weeks post-SBRT. The treatment or condition label, as the study defines it: 15 Gy SBRT to primary tumor, nephrectomy 4 weeks later. To follow tumor-enriched clonotypes, peripheral blood was collected serially from radiation-treated patients at baseline and again at 2 weeks and 4 weeks after SBRT. Every patient's renal cell carcinoma showed clear cell pathology. Genomic DNA for TCR sequencing was prepared using the QIAamp DNA Blood Mini Kit (Qiagen). The analyses included only samples that passed all quality control checks. TCR beta libraries were generated from genomic DNA with the immunoSEQ kit, following the manufacturer's recommendations. Library preparation used a first multiplex PCR with proprietary primers, then a second PCR adding unique barcodes, with bead cleanups after each round. Each sample batch included a kit-provided positive control reaction and a negative control reaction. The final libraries were assessed on an Agilent 4200 TapeStation D1000 ScreenTape, pooled by volume, and quantified by qPCR. Sequencing ran on an Illumina NextSeq500 with a MidOutput 150-cycle cartridge, using 156 Read1 and 15 Index1 cycles with kit custom primers. The pooled library was loaded at around 1.1 pM with a 20% PhiX control spike-in. Processing in the source paper ran as follows. The vendor-processed data were analyzed in R, and a clonotype was defined as all T cells that share the same CDR3 nucleotide sequence. For clone abundance analyses, frequencies were normalized to the 10,000 most abundant clones per sample. Public T cell clones, which averaged fewer than five per sample, were excluded before analysis. An abundance difference of at least 32-fold between compartments was the criterion for calling clonotypes tumor-enriched or baseline blood-enriched. A beta-binomial differential abundance model was used to identify clonotypes that expanded or contracted between blood time points. The Baroni-Urbani and Buser coefficient was used to measure tumor-blood repertoire similarity, and groups were compared with two-tailed Wilcoxon tests in R. Not all clones reach the TCRdb copy of this immuneACCESS table, which keeps in-frame sequences only. Checked studies attribute under half of the gap to unresolved V genes and leave the rest unexplained. V and J calls plus clone size are reproduced from that table; the DNA served to infer D and trimming. The sample table contains roughly 60,000 clones; only one count was recorded for around 78% of them. The ten largest account for roughly 7.4% of the sample.

The chain is encoded by TRBV5-1 joined to TRBJ1-4; the D gene is perhaps TRBD1, on 5 matching bases. Here the sequenced sample was blood, taken from a patient whose treatment included radiotherapy and nephrectomy. This TCR came from a man between 60 and 70 years old with renal cell carcinoma. The CDR3 reads CASSERGELFF. The sequenced DNA: TGCGCCAGCAGTGAGAGGGGTGAACTGTTTTTT.